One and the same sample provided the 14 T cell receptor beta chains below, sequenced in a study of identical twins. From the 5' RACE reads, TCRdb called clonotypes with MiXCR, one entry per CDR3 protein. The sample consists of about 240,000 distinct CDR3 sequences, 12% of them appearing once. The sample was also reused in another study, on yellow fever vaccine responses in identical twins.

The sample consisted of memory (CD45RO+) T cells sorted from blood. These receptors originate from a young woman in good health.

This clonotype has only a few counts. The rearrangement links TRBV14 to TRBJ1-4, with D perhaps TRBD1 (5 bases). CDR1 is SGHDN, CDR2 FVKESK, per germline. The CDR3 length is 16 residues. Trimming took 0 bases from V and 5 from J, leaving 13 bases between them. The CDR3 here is CASSQELGLTNEKLFF. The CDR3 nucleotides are TGTGCCAGCAGCCAAGAGTTGGGACTTACGAATGAAAAACTGTTTTTT.

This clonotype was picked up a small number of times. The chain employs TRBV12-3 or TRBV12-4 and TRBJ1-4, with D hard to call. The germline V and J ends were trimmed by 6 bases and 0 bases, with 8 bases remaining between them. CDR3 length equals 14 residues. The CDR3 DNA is TGTGCCAGCAGCCGACTTCCAACTAATGAAAAACTGTTTTTT. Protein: CASSRLPTNEKLFF.

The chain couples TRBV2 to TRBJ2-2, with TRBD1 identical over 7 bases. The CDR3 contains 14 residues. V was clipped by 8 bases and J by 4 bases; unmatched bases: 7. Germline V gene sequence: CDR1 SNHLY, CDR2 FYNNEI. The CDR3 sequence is CASLRQGGTGELFF. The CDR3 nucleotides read TGTGCCAGCCTGAGACAGGGTGGCACCGGGGAGCTGTTTTTT.

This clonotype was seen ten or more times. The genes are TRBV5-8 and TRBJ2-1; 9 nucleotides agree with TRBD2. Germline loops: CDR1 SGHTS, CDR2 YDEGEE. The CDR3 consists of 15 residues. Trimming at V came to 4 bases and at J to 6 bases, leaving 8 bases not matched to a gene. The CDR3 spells CASSPLWTSANEQFF. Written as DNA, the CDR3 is TGTGCCAGCAGCCCGCTCTGGACTAGCGCCAATGAGCAGTTCTTC.

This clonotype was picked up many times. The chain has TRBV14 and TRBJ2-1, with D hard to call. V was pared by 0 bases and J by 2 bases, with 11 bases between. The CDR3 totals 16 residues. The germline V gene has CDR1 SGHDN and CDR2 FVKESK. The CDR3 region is CASSQEGRITYNEQFF. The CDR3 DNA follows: TGTGCCAGCAGCCAAGAAGGACGAATCACCTACAATGAGCAGTTCTTC.

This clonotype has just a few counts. The CDR3 bases are TGTGCCAGCAGCTCCTCACAGGGACAGCCCCAGCATTTT. It codes for CASSSSQGQPQHF. The V gene is TRBV7-2, the J gene TRBJ1-5, with a possible D match to TRBD1 (6 bases). CDR1 is SGHTA and CDR2 is FQGNSA in the germline V gene. This CDR3 has 13 residues. Trimming left V 4 bases short and J 7 bases short, with 11 bases between.

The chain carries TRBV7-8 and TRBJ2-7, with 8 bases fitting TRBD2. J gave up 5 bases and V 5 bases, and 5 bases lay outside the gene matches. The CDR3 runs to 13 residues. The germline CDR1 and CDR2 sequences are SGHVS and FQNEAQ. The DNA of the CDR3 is TGTGCCAGCAGCCTACGAGCGGGAGACGAGCAGTACTTC. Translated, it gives CASSLRAGDEQYF.

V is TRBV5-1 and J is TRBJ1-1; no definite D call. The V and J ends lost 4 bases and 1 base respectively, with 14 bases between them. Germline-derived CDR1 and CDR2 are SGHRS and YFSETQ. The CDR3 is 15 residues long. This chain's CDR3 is CASSQAVGPNTEAFF. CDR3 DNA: TGCGCCAGCAGCCAGGCTGTCGGGCCGAACACTGAAGCTTTCTTT.

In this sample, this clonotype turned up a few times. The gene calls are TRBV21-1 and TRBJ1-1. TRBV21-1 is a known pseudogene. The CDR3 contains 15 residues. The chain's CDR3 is CASSKVGSVGLRAFF. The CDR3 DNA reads TGTGCCAGCAGCAAAGTTGGTAGCGTCGGGCTGCGGGCTTTCTTT.

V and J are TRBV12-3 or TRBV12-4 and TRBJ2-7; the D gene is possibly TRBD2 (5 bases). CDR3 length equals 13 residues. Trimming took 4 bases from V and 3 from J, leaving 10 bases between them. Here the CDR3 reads CASSSLGLYEQYF. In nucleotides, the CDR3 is TGTGCCAGCAGTTCCCTTGGACTCTACGAGCAGTACTTC.

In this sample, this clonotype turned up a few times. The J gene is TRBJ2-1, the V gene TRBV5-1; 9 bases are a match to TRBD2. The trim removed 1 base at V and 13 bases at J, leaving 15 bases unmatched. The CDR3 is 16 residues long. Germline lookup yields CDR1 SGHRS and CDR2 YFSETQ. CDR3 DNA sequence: TGCGCCAGCAGCTTGTTCGGGACTAGCACTGGAGGGGAACAGTTCTTC. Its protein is CASSLFGTSTGGEQFF.

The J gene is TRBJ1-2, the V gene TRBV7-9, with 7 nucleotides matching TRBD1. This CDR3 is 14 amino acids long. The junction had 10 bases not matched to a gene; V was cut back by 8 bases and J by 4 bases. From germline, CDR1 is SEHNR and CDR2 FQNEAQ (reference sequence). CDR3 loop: CASRAGDSFYGYTF. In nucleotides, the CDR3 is TGTGCCAGCCGGGCGGGGGACAGTTTCTATGGCTACACCTTC.

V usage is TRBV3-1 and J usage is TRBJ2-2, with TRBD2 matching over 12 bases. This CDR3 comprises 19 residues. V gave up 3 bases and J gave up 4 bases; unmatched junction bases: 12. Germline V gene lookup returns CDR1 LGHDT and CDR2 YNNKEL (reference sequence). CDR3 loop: CASSQSLAGGRLATGELFF. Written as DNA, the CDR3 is TGTGCCAGCAGCCAGTCTCTAGCGGGAGGGCGTCTTGCCACCGGGGAGCTGTTTTTT.

In DNA, the CDR3 is TGCAGTGCTAGAGATACAGGACAGGGGGCTCGGGATACGCAGTATTTT. Protein product: CSARDTGQGARDTQYF. The chain has TRBV20-1 and TRBJ2-3; 11 positions agree with TRBD1. V gave up 0 bases and J gave up 6 bases; unmatched junction bases: 8. CDR1 is DFQATT, CDR2 SNEGSKA, per germline (reference sequence). The CDR3 consists of 16 residues.